The entry below gives a single T cell receptor beta chain sequence along with its context. Its antigen has not been determined. No much larger clonotype is one base removed from it; base qualities were not supplied. This entry is derived from a study of technical replicates of blood from several donors (dated by TCRdb to between 2016 and 2019). The method was the immunoSEQ multiplex PCR assay. TCRdb mirrors the immuneACCESS table, restricted to in-frame sequences. Some clones are absent from its copies; in checked studies, under half trace to an unresolved V gene, and the reason for the others is unknown. In this sample the table shows tens of thousands of clones, about 96% of which occur a single time. The top ten clones comprise approximately 0.35% of the sample. Sequencing was carried out using T cells isolated from PBMCs. This TCR derives from a human donor in good health.

The CDR3 sequence is CAISEGGSATEQFF. At the DNA level, the sequence is TGTGCCATCAGTGAAGGGGGATCGGCGACTGAGCAGTTCTTC. Recombination joined TRBV10-3 with TRBJ2-1; TRBD1 is a weak D gene call, 6 bases matching. CDR1 and CDR2 (ENHRY, SYGVKD) derive from the germline V gene. The CDR3, from cysteine to phenylalanine, totals 14 residues. The CDR3 DNA has 42 bases and is translated from base 1. V and J are truncated by 3 bases and 9 bases respectively, leaving an intervening sequence of 15 bases.